This entry lists 4 T cell receptor beta chains sequenced from one sample in a study of graft-versus-host responses after intestinal transplantation. Antigens for these TCRs are unknown. Repertoires were generated with immunoSEQ multiplex PCR, while TCRdb's copy carries only in-frame clones and drops some. The sample shows about 70,000 clones, 84% of them seen only once. Sequencing was performed on unstimulated CD4+ T cells sorted from spleen or lymph node cells, taken before transplant. The receptors were gathered from a human donor who was the organ donor for an intestinal transplant.

This clone was recorded a few times. V is TRBV2 and J is TRBJ1-5, with D possibly being TRBD1 (5 bases). The CDR3 is made up of 13 amino acids. V lost 6 bases to trimming and J lost 2 bases, with 8 bases between them. Germline V lookup: CDR1 SNHLY, CDR2 FYNNEI. The CDR3 region has the DNA TGTGCCAGCAGCGACAGTCGCAATCAGCCCCAGCATTTT. Encoded protein: CASSDSRNQPQHF.

The chain carries TRBV29-1 and TRBJ2-5; 8 nucleotides match TRBD2. There are 12 residues in the CDR3. With V trimmed by 6 bases and J by 5 bases, 5 bases remained unmatched. The germline gives CDR1 SQVTM, CDR2 ANQGSEA. In DNA, the CDR3 is TGCAGCGTACTAGCGGCGGGGGAGACCCAGTACTTC. This encodes CSVLAAGETQYF.

The rearrangement links TRBV29-1 to TRBJ2-5, with a tentative D call TRBD1 (6 bases). CDR3 length: 16 residues. CDR1 SQVTM and CDR2 ANQGSEA come from the germline V gene. The ends were cut back, 0 bases at V and 1 base at J, with 15 bases in the middle. The CDR3 coding sequence is TGCAGCGTTGAAGATCGGGAACAGGGCTTCCAAGAGACCCAGTACTTC. It codes for CSVEDREQGFQETQYF.

In its sample, this clone was seen once. This chain connects TRBV7-8 to TRBJ2-3; possibly TRBD2 for D (5 bases). V was pared by 1 base and J by 1 base, with 12 bases between. The CDR3 contains 16 residues. The germline gives CDR1 SGHVS, CDR2 FQNEAQ. CDR3: CASSLGEGRGTDTQYF. As DNA, the CDR3 is TGTGCCAGCAGCTTAGGTGAGGGTCGAGGCACAGATACGCAGTATTTT.